These 28 T cell receptor beta chains were sequenced from one sample in a study of Tregs in tolerant kidney transplant recipients. Using immunoSEQ multiplex PCR, the repertoire was profiled, and TCRdb retains in-frame clones only, with some absent. Of some 70,000 clones in the sample, roughly 84% are singletons; the top ten hold around 4.5%. Sequencing used CD4+ T cells from blood. Receptors originate from a human donor in good health.

The rearrangement joins TRBV18 to TRBJ2-3; perhaps D is TRBD1 or TRBD2 (5 bases each). The CDR3 has 14 amino acids. V was trimmed by 4 bases and J by 5 bases, leaving 13 bases between them. Germline CDR1 is KGHSH and CDR2 is LQKENI. CDR3 in amino acids: CASSQGTVVDTQYF. The CDR3, as DNA: TGTGCCAGCTCACAGGGGACGGTCGTAGATACGCAGTATTTT.

This clone appeared once. This chain connects TRBV5-1 to TRBJ2-7; perhaps TRBD2 as D (5 bases). Germline values: CDR1 SGHRS, CDR2 YFSETQ. This CDR3 contains 15 residues. V lost 4 bases and J 6 bases, leaving 20 bases between the germline ends. The CDR3 nucleotides read TGCGCCAGCAGCCCTAACAACGGGATATCAAGCGAGCAGTACTTC. Translation: CASSPNNGISSEQYF.

The chain links TRBV25-1 to TRBJ2-1; maybe TRBD2 (5 bases). The germline V gene encodes CDR1 MGHDK and CDR2 SYGVNS. The CDR3 contains 12 residues. Trimming shortened V by 8 bases and J by 9 bases, and 14 bases separated the two germline ends. CDR3 DNA: TGTGCCAGCGGACGCTTGGACTTTGAGCAGTTCTTC. Translating it yields CASGRLDFEQFF.

V is TRBV9 and J is TRBJ1-4; TRBD1 aligns across 9 bases. From germline, CDR1 is SGDLS and CDR2 YYNGEE. The CDR3 spans 16 residues. Trimming removed 0 bases from V and 5 bases from J; junction bases left unmatched: 5. In DNA form, the CDR3 reads TGTGCCAGCAGCGTAGCCGCCGGGACAGGGAATGAAAAACTGTTTTTT. Residues: CASSVAAGTGNEKLFF.

The chain has TRBV7-2 and TRBJ1-1, with no clear D. Germline V gene data show CDR1 as SGHTA and CDR2 as FQGNSA. Trimming removed 6 bases from V and 3 bases from J, with 11 bases in between. The CDR3 spans 13 residues. The CDR3 sequence: CASSTTPYTEAFF. In nucleotides, the CDR3 is TGTGCCAGCAGTACCACGCCGTACACTGAAGCTTTCTTT.

The chain links TRBV5-8 to TRBJ2-1; TRBD1 or TRBD2 may be the D gene (6 bases each). CDR1 is SGHTS and CDR2 is YDEGEE in the germline V gene. The V and J ends lost 2 bases and 9 bases respectively, with 18 bases between them. The CDR3 spans 15 residues. In nucleotides, the CDR3 is TGTGCCAGCAGCTTCCGAGGAGGGGGTGGAAGTGAGCAGTTCTTC. As protein: CASSFRGGGGSEQFF.

This chain joins TRBV7-2 and TRBJ1-2, with no clear D. The CDR3 contains 12 residues. From germline, CDR1 is SGHTA and CDR2 FQGNSA. The V end was cut by 3 bases, the J end by 3 bases, with 5 bases between. CDR3 DNA sequence: TGTGCCAGCAGCTTTTTGGACTATGGCTACACCTTC. Its protein is CASSFLDYGYTF.

The chain recombines TRBV4-3 with TRBJ2-7; 8 nucleotides match TRBD2. Germline loops: CDR1 LGHNA, CDR2 YSLEER. The junction had 11 bases not matched to a gene; V was cut back by 0 bases and J by 1 base. The CDR3 runs 18 residues. CDR3 coding DNA: TGCGCCAGCAGCCAAGAGGGGGGTGGGGGACTAGGGTCCTACGAGCAGTACTTC. This gives the protein CASSQEGGGGLGSYEQYF.

The V gene is TRBV29-1, the J gene TRBJ2-3; weak D call: TRBD1 (6 bases). V was pared by 3 bases and J by 1 base, with 11 bases between. Germline CDR1 and CDR2: SQVTM and ANQGSEA. The CDR3 consists of 14 residues. The chain's CDR3 is CSVDTGKGTDTQYF. DNA of the CDR3: TGCAGCGTTGACACAGGGAAGGGCACAGATACGCAGTATTTT.

This clone has just one count. The V and J genes are TRBV27 and TRBJ2-5; D is perhaps TRBD2 (7 bases). Germline-derived CDR1 and CDR2 are MNHEY and SMNVEV (reference sequence). V gave up 4 bases and J gave up 5 bases, with 11 bases separating them. The CDR3 covers 13 residues. CDR3 DNA sequence: TGTGCCAGCAGTTCCCGGGGGGCGGAGACCCAGTACTTC. This encodes CASSSRGAETQYF.

The rearrangement uses TRBV29-1 and TRBJ2-1, with D tentatively TRBD2 (5 bases). Germline CDR1 is SQVTM and CDR2 is ANQGSEA. The CDR3 consists of 13 residues. V gave up 4 bases and J gave up 6 bases, with 13 bases separating them. As DNA, the CDR3 is TGCAGCGTTGTTCGGGGAATGACCAATGAGCAGTTCTTC. Its protein is CSVVRGMTNEQFF.

The rearrangement joins TRBV19 to TRBJ2-6; maybe TRBD2 (5 bases). The CDR3 runs to 14 residues. Trimming removed 9 bases at V and 1 base at J, with 10 bases between. CDR1 and CDR2 (germline): LNHDA, SQIVND (reference sequence). CDR3 DNA: TGTGCCAGCGAGAGGGTGTCTGGGGCCAACGTCCTGACTTTC. Encoded protein: CASERVSGANVLTF. The whole variable domain, filled in from reference TRBV19 and TRBJ2-6, reads DGGITQSPKYLFRKEGQNVTLSCEQNLNHDAMYWYRQDPGQGLRLIYYSQIVNDFQKGDIAEGYSVSREKKESFPLTVTSAQKNPTAFYLCASERVSGANVLTFGAGSRLTVL.

The V and J genes are TRBV10-3 and TRBJ1-2, with 8 bases lining up with TRBD1. The CDR3 extends over 16 amino acids. The germline V gene has CDR1 ENHRY and CDR2 SYGVKD. The V gene end was trimmed by 6 bases and the J gene end by 2 bases; junction bases not matched to a gene: 11. The CDR3 coding sequence is TGTGCCATCAGCCCCGGCCAAGGGACAGGCAACTATGGCTACACCTTC. This codes for CAISPGQGTGNYGYTF.

V is TRBV7-9 and J is TRBJ1-1; D remains unclear. This CDR3 spans 13 amino acids. V lost 4 bases, J lost 7 bases, and 13 bases lay in between. Germline V gene sequence: CDR1 SEHNR, CDR2 FQNEAQ (reference sequence). The CDR3 here is CASSSFSGIEAFF. CDR3 nucleotides: TGTGCCAGCAGCTCGTTCTCCGGGATTGAAGCTTTCTTT. Combining the CDR3 with reference TRBV7-9 and TRBJ1-1 gives the whole variable domain DTGVSQNPRHKITKRGQNVTFRCDPISEHNRLYWYRQTLGQGPEFLTYFQNEAQLEKSRLLSDRFSAERPKGSFSTLEIQRTEQGDSAMYLCASSSFSGIEAFFGQGTRLTVV.

The chain joins TRBV9 to TRBJ1-5; D may be TRBD1 (5 bases). Germline CDR1 and CDR2: SGDLS and YYNGEE. This CDR3 has 15 amino acids. The V end was cut by 1 base, the J end by 9 bases, with 17 bases between. CDR3 DNA sequence: TGTGCCAGCAGCGTATCTGGGGCAGAAAGATTGCCCCAGCATTTT. This codes for CASSVSGAERLPQHF. Using reference TRBV9 and TRBJ1-5 for the parts outside the CDR3, the full variable domain is DSGVTQTPKHLITATGQRVTLRCSPRSGDLSVYWYQQSLDQGLQFLIQYYNGEERAKGNILERFSAQQFPDLHSELNLSSLELGDSALYFCASSVSGAERLPQHFGDGTRLSIL.

The chain couples TRBV4-1 to TRBJ1-1, with 7 bases lining up with TRBD1. The germline V gene has CDR1 MGHRA and CDR2 YSYEKL. The CDR3 runs 16 residues. Trimming cost V 0 bases and J 1 base; bases outside gene matches: 5. CDR3 residues: CASSQDRSGGNTEAFF. The DNA for the CDR3 is TGCGCCAGCAGCCAAGATCGGTCAGGGGGGAACACTGAAGCTTTCTTT.

This clone has just a few counts. The V and J genes are TRBV5-1 and TRBJ2-2; the match to TRBD2 covers 9 bases. This CDR3 is built from 17 residues. Germline loops: CDR1 SGHRS, CDR2 YFSETQ. V dropped 0 bases and J dropped 3; count of bases not matched to a gene: 6. The CDR3 protein is CASSLAVAGAYTGELFF. The CDR3 region has the DNA TGCGCCAGCAGCTTGGCGGTAGCGGGGGCCTACACCGGGGAGCTGTTTTTT.

The chain uses TRBV5-6 and TRBJ1-2; D remains ambiguous. Germline CDR1 reads SGHDT; CDR2 reads YYEEEE. V lost 2 bases to trimming and J lost 2 bases, with 1 base between them. This CDR3 is built from 11 residues. The CDR3 region has the DNA TGTGCCAGCAGCTTAAACTATGGCTACACCTTC. This sequence encodes CASSLNYGYTF.

This chain uses TRBV19 with TRBJ1-1; D not resolved. The V end was cut by 5 bases, the J end by 1 base, with 20 bases between. The CDR3 runs 17 residues. CDR1 is LNHDA and CDR2 is SQIVND in the germline V gene (reference sequence). CDR3 DNA sequence: TGTGCCAGTAGTGCCTTAGTTGGACGGGTCGGGAACACTGAAGCTTTCTTT. Residues: CASSALVGRVGNTEAFF.

This clone appeared a few times. The genes are TRBV7-9 and TRBJ1-1; tentative D call: TRBD1 (5 bases). Germline CDR1 is SEHNR and CDR2 is FQNEAQ (reference sequence). The CDR3 is 16 amino acids. Trimming removed 1 base from V and 1 base from J, with 13 bases in between. CDR3 coding DNA: TGTGCCAGCAGCTTAGTGCGGGGCCCGCAGAACACTGAAGCTTTCTTT. Translated, it gives CASSLVRGPQNTEAFF. Full variable domain (rest looked up from reference TRBV7-9 and TRBJ1-1): DTGVSQNPRHKITKRGQNVTFRCDPISEHNRLYWYRQTLGQGPEFLTYFQNEAQLEKSRLLSDRFSAERPKGSFSTLEIQRTEQGDSAMYLCASSLVRGPQNTEAFFGQGTRLTVV.

The chain combines TRBV7-9 with TRBJ2-1; D call uncertain. The CDR3 contains 9 residues. CDR1 SEHNR and CDR2 FQNEAQ come from the germline V gene (reference sequence). V was cut by 11 bases and J by 5 bases, with 4 bases left in between. CDR3 region: CAGDNEQFF. The CDR3, as DNA: TGTGCCGGCGACAATGAGCAGTTCTTC.

This rearrangement joins TRBV7-2 to TRBJ2-3; D is undetermined. Germline CDR1 is SGHTA and CDR2 is FQGNSA. CDR3 length: 13 residues. V was trimmed by 3 bases and J by 1 base, leaving 5 bases between them. CDR3 sequence (DNA): TGTGCCAGCAGCTTTCGGGGCACAGATACGCAGTATTTT. Translated: CASSFRGTDTQYF. Full variable domain (outside the CDR3, taken from reference TRBV7-2 and TRBJ2-3): GAGVSQSPSNKVTEKGKDVELRCDPISGHTALYWYRQSLGQGLEFLIYFQGNSAPDKSGLPSDRFSAERTGGSVSTLTIQRTQQEDSAVYLCASSFRGTDTQYFGPGTRLTVL.

The V and J genes are TRBV5-4 and TRBJ1-2, with 7 bases identical to TRBD1. Germline V gene data show CDR1 as SGHNT and CDR2 as YYREEE (reference sequence). This CDR3 contains 14 residues. The J segment lost 4 bases and the V segment lost 0 bases, leaving 3 bases of the junction unmatched. The CDR3 sequence is CASSLANRGYGYTF. Here the CDR3 DNA reads TGTGCCAGCAGCTTGGCCAACAGGGGCTATGGCTACACCTTC. Full variable domain (outside the CDR3, taken from reference TRBV5-4 and TRBJ1-2): ETGVTQSPTHLIKTRGQQVTLRCSSQSGHNTVSWYQQALGQGPQFIFQYYREEENGRGNFPPRFSGLQFPNYSSELNVNALELDDSALYLCASSLANRGYGYTFGSGTRLTVV.

This sequence joins TRBV7-2 and TRBJ2-1; D unresolved. The CDR3 length is 12 residues. Germline CDR1 reads SGHTA; CDR2 reads FQGNSA. The germline V and J ends were trimmed by 3 bases and 0 bases, with 0 bases remaining between them. The CDR3 DNA reads as TGTGCCAGCAGCTTCTCCTACAATGAGCAGTTCTTC. Translation: CASSFSYNEQFF.

The rearrangement links TRBV15 to TRBJ1-5; D not resolved. Trimming took off 0 bases at V and 0 bases at J, with 6 bases between the two ends. The CDR3 runs 15 residues. Germline V lookup: CDR1 LNHNV, CDR2 YYDKDF (reference sequence). This CDR3 is CATSRDLGSNQPQHF. In DNA, the CDR3 is TGTGCCACCAGCAGAGATTTGGGTAGCAATCAGCCCCAGCATTTT.

This clone was recorded only once. V usage is TRBV4-3 and J usage is TRBJ2-2; no clear D. Trimming took off 3 bases at V and 1 base at J, with 12 bases between the two ends. CDR3 length: 16 amino acids. The germline CDR1 and CDR2 sequences are LGHNA and YSLEER. The CDR3 bases are TGCGCCAGCAGCCACTATAGCAGGTTGAACACCGGGGAGCTGTTTTTT. Encoded protein: CASSHYSRLNTGELFF.

The J gene is TRBJ1-4, the V gene TRBV20-1; D is uncertain. The length of the CDR3 is 10 residues. Germline lookup yields CDR1 DFQATT and CDR2 SNEGSKA (reference sequence). V lost 0 bases and J 8 bases, leaving 1 base between the germline ends. CDR3 sequence: CSAREEKLFF. The CDR3 coding sequence is TGCAGTGCTAGAGAAGAAAAACTGTTTTTT.

This chain connects TRBV13 to TRBJ2-7, with no clear D. Deletions cut 3 bases from V and 0 bases from J, with 9 bases between. Germline V gene sequence: CDR1 PRHDT, CDR2 FYEKMQ (reference sequence). The CDR3 runs 14 residues. The CDR3, as DNA: TGTGCCAGCAGCTTGAGCAAGGTCTCCTACGAGCAGTACTTC. It codes for CASSLSKVSYEQYF. Full variable domain (remainder filled in from reference TRBV13 and TRBJ2-7): AAGVIQSPRHLIKEKRETATLKCYPIPRHDTVYWYQQGPGQDPQFLISFYEKMQSDKGSIPDRFSAQQFSDYHSELNMSSLELGDSALYFCASSLSKVSYEQYFGPGTRLTVT.